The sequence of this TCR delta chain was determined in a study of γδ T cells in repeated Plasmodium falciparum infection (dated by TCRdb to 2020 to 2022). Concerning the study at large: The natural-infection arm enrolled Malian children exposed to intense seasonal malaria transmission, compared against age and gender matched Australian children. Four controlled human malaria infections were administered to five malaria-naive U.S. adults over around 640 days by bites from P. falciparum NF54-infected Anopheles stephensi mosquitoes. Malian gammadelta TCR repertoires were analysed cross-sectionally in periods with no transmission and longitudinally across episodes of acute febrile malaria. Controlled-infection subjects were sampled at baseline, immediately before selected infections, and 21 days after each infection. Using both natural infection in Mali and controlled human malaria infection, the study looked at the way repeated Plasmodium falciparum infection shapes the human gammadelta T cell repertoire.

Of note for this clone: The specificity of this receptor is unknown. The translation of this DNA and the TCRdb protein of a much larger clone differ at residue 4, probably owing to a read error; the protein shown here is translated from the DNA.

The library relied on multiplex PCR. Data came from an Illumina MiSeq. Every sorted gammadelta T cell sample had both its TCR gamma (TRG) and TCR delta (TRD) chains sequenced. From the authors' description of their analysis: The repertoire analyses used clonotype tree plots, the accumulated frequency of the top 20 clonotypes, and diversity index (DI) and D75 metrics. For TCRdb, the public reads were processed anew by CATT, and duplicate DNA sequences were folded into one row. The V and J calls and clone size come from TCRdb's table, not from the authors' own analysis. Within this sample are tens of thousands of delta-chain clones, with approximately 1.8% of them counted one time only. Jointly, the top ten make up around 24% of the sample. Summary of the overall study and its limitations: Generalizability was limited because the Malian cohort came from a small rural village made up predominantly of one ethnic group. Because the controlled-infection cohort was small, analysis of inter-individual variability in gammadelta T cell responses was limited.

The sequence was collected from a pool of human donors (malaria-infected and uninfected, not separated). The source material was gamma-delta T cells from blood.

The bases read TGTGCTCTTGAGGTTCAAGGGTGGCTCCTACTTCGTACTTCGTACACCGATAAACTCATCTTT. This is translated as CALEVQGWLLLRTSYTDKLIF. The chain is made from TRDV1 and TRDJ1, and possibly TRDD2, on 6 matching bases. TCRdb is silent on the J gene; assignment here came from matching the DNA to germline. According to the germline V gene, CDR1 reads TSWWSYY and CDR2 reads QGS. V is clipped by 7 bases and J by 0 bases, and the sequence between their germline boundaries is 33 bases long. From the cysteine up to the phenylalanine, the CDR3 has a length of 21 residues. Of all the DNA, just the CDR3 is kept, 63 bases in frame from base 1.